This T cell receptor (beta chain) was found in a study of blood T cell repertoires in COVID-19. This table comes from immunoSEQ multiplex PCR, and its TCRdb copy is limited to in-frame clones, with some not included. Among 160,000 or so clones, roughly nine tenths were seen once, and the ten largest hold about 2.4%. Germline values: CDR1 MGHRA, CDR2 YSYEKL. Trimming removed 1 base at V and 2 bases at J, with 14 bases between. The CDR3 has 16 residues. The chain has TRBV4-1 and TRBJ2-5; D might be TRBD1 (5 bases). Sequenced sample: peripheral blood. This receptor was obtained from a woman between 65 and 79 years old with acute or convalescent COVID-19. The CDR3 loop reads CASSQGASDRQETQYF. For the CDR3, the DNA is TGCGCCAGCAGCCAAGGGGCGAGCGACAGACAAGAGACCCAGTACTTC.